Below are 29 T cell receptor beta chains sequenced from a single sample in a study of control samples from healthy donors and cancer patients. TCRdb's copy holds only in-frame clones and misses some; the assay was immunoSEQ multiplex PCR. Among about 80,000 clones listed, around 84% were seen once. The specimen was PBMCs. These receptors originate from a man in his fifties or sixties with head and neck cancer.

V usage is TRBV13 and J usage is TRBJ2-7, with 7 bases lining up with TRBD2. The V and J ends lost 0 bases and 3 bases, in that order; junction bases with no gene match: 2. The CDR3 contains 14 residues. CDR1 and CDR2 (germline): PRHDT, FYEKMQ (reference sequence). CDR3: CASSLGQRGYEQYF. DNA for the CDR3: TGTGCCAGCAGCTTAGGCCAGCGGGGCTACGAGCAGTACTTC.

This clone occurred once. V usage is TRBV29-1 and J usage is TRBJ1-5, with unresolved D. The V gene lost 8 bases and the J gene lost 6 bases, with 23 bases spanning the gap. The CDR3 has 15 residues. Per germline, CDR1 SQVTM and CDR2 ANQGSEA. DNA for the CDR3: TGCAGCTTTTTTAGGGAGGGAAGGAGTAGTCAGCCCCAGCATTTT. It is translated as CSFFREGRSSQPQHF.

The chain couples TRBV6-1 to TRBJ1-6; 8 nucleotides agree with TRBD1. J was trimmed by 6 bases and V by 3 bases; bases with no gene match: 4. CDR3 length: 15 amino acids. Germline CDR1 reads MNHNS; CDR2 reads SASEGT. The chain's CDR3 is CASSELTGANSPLHF. DNA of the CDR3: TGTGCCAGCAGTGAGTTGACAGGGGCTAATTCACCCCTCCACTTT.

The sample holds a few counts of this clone. This chain links TRBV6-5 with TRBJ2-1; TRBD2 matches at 8 bases. Germline CDR1 is MNHEY and CDR2 is SVGAGI. This CDR3 region has 15 residues. The V gene end was trimmed by 6 bases and the J gene end by 8 bases; junction bases not matched to a gene: 12. In DNA form, the CDR3 reads TGTGCCAGCAGGGCTCCGGGACTAGGACCCGATGAGCAGTTCTTC. Protein product: CASRAPGLGPDEQFF.

V is TRBV28 and J is TRBJ2-5, with 8 bases lining up with TRBD1. Germline CDR1 and CDR2: MDHEN and SYDVKM. This CDR3 contains 14 residues. The V segment lost 3 bases and the J segment 5 bases; nucleotides outside the gene matches: 5. The CDR3 reads CASSLGDRRETQYF. CDR3 DNA sequence: TGTGCCAGCAGTTTGGGGGACAGGCGGGAGACCCAGTACTTC.

The genes are TRBV7-8 and TRBJ2-2; 8 bases map to TRBD1. The germline gives CDR1 SGHVS, CDR2 FQNEAQ. Trimming cost V 2 bases and J 4 bases; bases outside gene matches: 3. This CDR3 contains 15 residues. CDR3 in amino acids: CASSLPGTGTGELFF. CDR3 DNA sequence: TGTGCCAGCAGCTTACCCGGGACAGGCACCGGGGAGCTGTTTTTT.

The V and J genes are TRBV19 and TRBJ1-5, with 12 bases lining up with TRBD1. Trimming removed 7 bases from V and 2 bases from J; junction bases left unmatched: 12. This CDR3 comprises 18 residues. In germline, CDR1 is LNHDA, CDR2 SQIVND (reference sequence). CDR3 in amino acids: CASIPTGTGGWGNQPQHF. CDR3 DNA sequence: TGTGCCAGTATCCCGACCGGGACAGGGGGCTGGGGCAATCAGCCCCAGCATTTT. The full variable domain, in which reference TRBV19 and TRBJ1-5 provide the parts outside the CDR3, is DGGITQSPKYLFRKEGQNVTLSCEQNLNHDAMYWYRQDPGQGLRLIYYSQIVNDFQKGDIAEGYSVSREKKESFPLTVTSAQKNPTAFYLCASIPTGTGGWGNQPQHFGDGTRLSIL.

This clone is medium-sized (0.01 to 0.1%). CDR3 DNA: TGTGCCAGCAGTACGGTTTCGTTTCAAGCGGGGACACTCAAAGAGACCCAGTACTTC. Its protein product is CASSTVSFQAGTLKETQYF. V is TRBV6-2 or TRBV6-3 and J is TRBJ2-5; tentative D call: TRBD2 (7 bases). V was trimmed by 5 bases and J by 3 bases, leaving 28 bases between them. CDR3 length equals 19 residues. Per germline, CDR1 MNHEY and CDR2 SVGEGT.

The chain employs TRBV2 and TRBJ1-1; D ambiguous. The CDR3 has 13 amino acids. Per the germline V gene, CDR1 is SNHLY and CDR2 is FYNNEI. V was clipped by 2 bases and J by 1 base, with 5 bases between them. In DNA form, the CDR3 reads TGTGCCAGCAGTGAAAGAGAGAACACTGAAGCTTTCTTT. Its protein product is CASSERENTEAFF.

The chain recombines TRBV7-2 with TRBJ2-7; D is perhaps TRBD2 (5 bases). The ends were cut back, 1 base at V and 4 bases at J, with 14 bases in the middle. CDR1 is SGHTA and CDR2 is FQGNSA in the germline V gene. CDR3 length: 15 amino acids. CDR3 DNA sequence: TGTGCCAGCAGCTTAGAAGGCTGGGAGCTTTACGAGCAGTACTTC. Translating it yields CASSLEGWELYEQYF.

This clone was detected a few times. J is TRBJ2-2 and V is TRBV5-1; no clear D. Germline CDR1 SGHRS, CDR2 YFSETQ. Between the trimmed V and J ends, which lost 5 bases and 7 bases, there was a span of 15 bases. CDR3 size: 14 residues. The CDR3 reads CASRISQYSGELFF. The DNA of the CDR3 is TGCGCCAGCAGAATATCCCAATATAGCGGGGAGCTGTTTTTT. Full variable domain (outside the CDR3, taken from reference TRBV5-1 and TRBJ2-2): KAGVTQTPRYLIKTRGQQVTLSCSPISGHRSVSWYQQTPGQGLQFLFEYFSETQRNKGNFPGRFSGRQFSNSRSEMNVSTLELGDSALYLCASRISQYSGELFFGEGSRLTVL.

In this sample, this clone turned up once. The chain has TRBV9 and TRBJ2-1; 7 positions agree with TRBD2. The ends lost 0 bases at V and 9 bases at J; junction bases unmatched: 6. The CDR3 consists of 14 residues. Germline CDR1 SGDLS, CDR2 YYNGEE. This CDR3 is CASSVGGRAVEQFF. In nucleotides, the CDR3 is TGTGCCAGCAGCGTAGGTGGGAGGGCCGTTGAGCAGTTCTTC.

V is TRBV5-1 and J is TRBJ2-2, with D uncertain. This CDR3 region has 16 residues. Trimming left V 4 bases short and J 5 bases short, with 18 bases between. Germline V lookup: CDR1 SGHRS, CDR2 YFSETQ. The CDR3 DNA is TGCGCCAGCAGCCCGCGTGAGGTTCCTGGGACCGGGGAGCTGTTTTTT. As protein: CASSPREVPGTGELFF. Full variable domain (rest looked up from reference TRBV5-1 and TRBJ2-2): KAGVTQTPRYLIKTRGQQVTLSCSPISGHRSVSWYQQTPGQGLQFLFEYFSETQRNKGNFPGRFSGRQFSNSRSEMNVSTLELGDSALYLCASSPREVPGTGELFFGEGSRLTVL.

The chain has TRBV7-6 and TRBJ2-1; tentatively, D is TRBD2 (5 bases). The CDR3 loop spans 16 amino acids. Germline V gene sequence: CDR1 SGHVS, CDR2 FNYEAQ. Trimming shortened V by 1 base and J by 0 bases, and 10 bases separated the two germline ends. The CDR3 loop reads CASSLGPGGSYNEQFF. Written as DNA, the CDR3 is TGTGCCAGCAGCTTAGGTCCCGGAGGCTCCTACAATGAGCAGTTCTTC.

This clone has only one observation. J is TRBJ2-1 and V is TRBV4-2, with 8 nucleotides matching TRBD2. With 4 bases clipped from V and 5 bases from J, the junction kept 7 bases outside the gene matches. The germline V gene has CDR1 LGHNA and CDR2 YNFKEQ. CDR3 length: 15 amino acids. CDR3 coding DNA: TGTGCCAGCAGCCCCCGGGGGGGGGTGAACAATGAGCAGTTCTTC. It specifies CASSPRGGVNNEQFF.

About this clone itself: With a much larger clone just one base away, this may be a read error. The chain recombines TRBV4-1 with TRBJ1-1; no clear D. Per germline, CDR1 MGHRA and CDR2 YSYEKL. CDR3 size: 17 residues. Trimming removed 3 bases from V and 1 base from J, with 18 bases in between. The CDR3 coding sequence is TGCGCCAGCAGCCACCTACTCCGTAGGGCAAAGAACACTGAAGCTTTCTTT. It codes for CASSHLLRRAKNTEAFF.

The chain employs TRBV5-1 and TRBJ2-5; TRBD1 aligns across 8 bases. The V segment lost 3 bases and the J segment 5 bases; nucleotides outside the gene matches: 6. The CDR3 consists of 14 residues. Germline CDR1 and CDR2: SGHRS and YFSETQ. CDR3 nucleotide sequence: TGCGCCAGCAGCTCCCGGACAGGGTTTGAGACCCAGTACTTC. The encoded protein is CASSSRTGFETQYF.

This sequence joins TRBV29-1 and TRBJ2-1; the match to TRBD2 covers 16 bases. V trimming: 6 bases; J trimming: 1 base; junction bases outside the gene matches: 9. The CDR3 extends over 18 amino acids. From germline, CDR1 is SQVTM and CDR2 ANQGSEA. CDR3 loop: CSVMGLAGGPASYNEQFF. CDR3 nucleotides: TGCAGCGTCATGGGACTAGCGGGAGGGCCGGCTTCCTACAATGAGCAGTTCTTC.

The chain combines TRBV2 with TRBJ1-5; D might be TRBD1 (5 bases). Looked up from germline, CDR1 is SNHLY and CDR2 is FYNNEI. This CDR3 comprises 12 residues. Trimming pared 8 bases from V and 3 bases from J, leaving 8 bases between. The CDR3 loop is CASDSSNQPQHF. In DNA form, the CDR3 reads TGTGCCAGCGACAGCTCCAATCAGCCCCAGCATTTT.

This clone was found once. V gene TRBV27 combines with J gene TRBJ2-6; tentatively, D is TRBD1 or TRBD2 (5 bases each). Germline-derived CDR1 and CDR2 are MNHEY and SMNVEV (reference sequence). Trimming pared 2 bases from V and 4 bases from J, leaving 18 bases between. The CDR3 spans 18 residues. Here the CDR3 reads CASSLSGGRNHGANVLTF. The CDR3 DNA reads TGTGCCAGCAGTTTAAGTGGGGGTCGGAACCACGGGGCCAACGTCCTGACTTTC.

This rearrangement joins TRBV5-1 to TRBJ2-7; 12 bases are shared with TRBD2. V shed 3 bases, J shed 3 bases, and the junction held 1 base outside the gene matches. The CDR3 totals 14 residues. Looked up from germline, CDR1 is SGHRS and CDR2 is YFSETQ. Here the CDR3 reads CASSWTSGNYEQYF. The CDR3 DNA reads TGCGCCAGCAGCTGGACTAGCGGGAACTACGAGCAGTACTTC.

The chain combines TRBV7-2 with TRBJ1-3, with D unclear. CDR3 length: 14 amino acids. V was trimmed by 1 base and J by 2 bases, leaving 6 bases between them. The germline V gene has CDR1 SGHTA and CDR2 FQGNSA. CDR3 DNA sequence: TGTGCCAGCAGCTTAGGAGGGACTGGAAACACCATATATTTT. Translated, it gives CASSLGGTGNTIYF.

V gene TRBV5-4 combines with J gene TRBJ2-1; 9 bases agree with TRBD1. Germline V CDR1 and CDR2: SGHNT, YYREEE (reference sequence). The CDR3 runs to 16 residues. J lost 6 bases, V lost 4 bases, and 11 bases had no gene match. DNA of the CDR3: TGTGCCAGCAGCGGAAATCCGGGACAGGGCATCAATGAGCAGTTCTTC. This sequence encodes CASSGNPGQGINEQFF.

This clone was counted only a few times. The rearrangement joins TRBV7-6 to TRBJ1-1; D gene ambiguous. CDR1 is SGHVS and CDR2 is FNYEAQ in the germline V gene. V lost 4 bases, J lost 4 bases, and 19 bases lay in between. CDR3 length equals 16 residues. CDR3 sequence: CASSSVRSGRGTEAFF. CDR3 DNA sequence: TGTGCCAGCAGCTCCGTCCGGTCCGGTCGGGGCACTGAAGCTTTCTTT.

This chain joins TRBV24-1 and TRBJ1-2; D unresolved. V was cut by 2 bases and J by 8 bases, with 14 bases left in between. The CDR3 is 14 amino acids. Germline CDR1 KGHDR, CDR2 SFDVKD. DNA for the CDR3: TGTGCCACCAGTGATTCAGGCAGCCTCGGGGGCTACACCTTC. Residues: CATSDSGSLGGYTF.

The CDR3 sequence is CASSQGQGSGYTF. For the CDR3, the DNA is TGTGCCAGCAGCCAAGGACAGGGAAGCGGCTACACCTTC. The J gene is TRBJ1-2, the V gene TRBV3-1 (or the pseudogene TRBV3-2), with 7 bases fitting TRBD1. Germline V CDR1 and CDR2: LGHDT, YNNKEL (reference sequence). The CDR3 is 13 residues long. The ends lost 1 base at V and 8 bases at J; junction bases unmatched: 4.

This chain uses TRBV11-2 with TRBJ1-1; 8 bases fit TRBD1. The CDR3 contains 15 residues. Germline CDR1 and CDR2: SGHAT and FQNNGV. Losses at the gene ends were 5 bases for V and 6 bases for J; bases not matched to a gene: 11. CDR3 bases: TGTGCCAGCAGCGTAGGGACAGGCTGGGGATCTGAAGCTTTCTTT. This gives the protein CASSVGTGWGSEAFF.

The count of this clone is one. The CDR3 DNA follows: TGTGCCAGCAGCATGGGCGGGGGCTCCTACAATGAGCAGTTCTTC. Translating it yields CASSMGGGSYNEQFF. The rearrangement joins TRBV7-9 to TRBJ2-1; 7 positions agree with TRBD2. The germline V gene has CDR1 SEHNR and CDR2 FQNEAQ (reference sequence). The J segment lost 0 bases and the V segment lost 5 bases, leaving 4 bases of the junction unmatched. The CDR3 runs 15 residues.

This chain connects TRBV18 to TRBJ2-3; the match to TRBD2 covers 12 bases. The V gene's germline CDR1 is KGHSH and CDR2 LQKENI. The CDR3 sequence is 18 residues long. With V trimmed by 2 bases and J by 2 bases, 8 bases remained unmatched. This CDR3 is CASSPGLAGGPNTDTQYF. CDR3 sequence (DNA): TGTGCCAGCTCACCAGGGCTAGCGGGAGGGCCGAACACAGATACGCAGTATTTT.